Listed here are 24 T cell receptor beta chains from one sample, sequenced in a study of blood T cell repertoires in COVID-19. Clones were read by immunoSEQ multiplex PCR, and TCRdb kept only the in-frame ones, dropping some. Counted here are some 120,000 clones, approximately 85% occurring once; the ten biggest clones make up around 3.3%. Source material: peripheral blood. Receptors were obtained from a woman of 80 years or more with COVID-19, enrolled during active disease.

The rearrangement uses TRBV19 and TRBJ1-2; 9 bases agree with TRBD1. The germline V gene has CDR1 LNHDA and CDR2 SQIVND (reference sequence). CDR3 length equals 19 residues. The V segment lost 5 bases and the J segment 8 bases; nucleotides outside the gene matches: 24. This chain's CDR3 is CASSREAGQGPIMLGGYTF. CDR3 coding DNA: TGTGCCAGTAGTCGAGAGGCGGGACAGGGTCCGATCATGCTGGGAGGCTACACCTTC. The full variable domain, completed using reference TRBV19 and TRBJ1-2, is DGGITQSPKYLFRKEGQNVTLSCEQNLNHDAMYWYRQDPGQGLRLIYYSQIVNDFQKGDIAEGYSVSREKKESFPLTVTSAQKNPTAFYLCASSREAGQGPIMLGGYTFGSGTRLTVV.

This chain links TRBV19 with TRBJ2-5, with a tentative D call TRBD2 (7 bases). V lost 4 bases and J 0 bases, leaving 18 bases between the germline ends. Per the germline V gene, CDR1 is LNHDA and CDR2 is SQIVND (reference sequence). The CDR3 is made up of 17 amino acids. In DNA, the CDR3 is TGTGCCAGTAGTACCCCCAGGGGCGGGAGTTACCAAGAGACCCAGTACTTC. It is translated as CASSTPRGGSYQETQYF.

The rearrangement joins TRBV5-1 to TRBJ2-1; 10 bases are shared with TRBD2. The V gene's germline CDR1 is SGHRS and CDR2 YFSETQ. The CDR3 has 15 amino acids. With V trimmed by 5 bases and J by 6 bases, 8 bases remained unmatched. In nucleotides, the CDR3 is TGCGCCAGCAGTCAGGGGACTAGCGCCTTCAATGAGCAGTTCTTC. Translation: CASSQGTSAFNEQFF.

This rearrangement joins TRBV5-1 to TRBJ2-7; 10 bases are a match to TRBD1. There are 15 residues in the CDR3. The germline gives CDR1 SGHRS, CDR2 YFSETQ. Trimming cost V 4 bases and J 5 bases; bases outside gene matches: 9. CDR3 sequence (DNA): TGCGCCAGCAGCGTACACTCTGGGACAGGGGACGAGCAGTACTTC. This codes for CASSVHSGTGDEQYF. The full variable domain, its missing parts supplied by reference TRBV5-1 and TRBJ2-7, is KAGVTQTPRYLIKTRGQQVTLSCSPISGHRSVSWYQQTPGQGLQFLFEYFSETQRNKGNFPGRFSGRQFSNSRSEMNVSTLELGDSALYLCASSVHSGTGDEQYFGPGTRLTVT.

The J gene is TRBJ2-1, the V gene TRBV7-2; 9 bases are a match to TRBD2. The germline V gene encodes CDR1 SGHTA and CDR2 FQGNSA. The CDR3 has 14 amino acids. The V gene end was trimmed by 5 bases and the J gene end by 10 bases; junction bases not matched to a gene: 9. In DNA, the CDR3 is TGTGCCAGCAGCCCCCTAGGAGGACTAGCGGAGCAGTTCTTC. Its translation is CASSPLGGLAEQFF.

The chain links TRBV20-1 to TRBJ2-7; possible D gene TRBD2, 6 bases. The germline CDR1 and CDR2 sequences are DFQATT and SNEGSKA (reference sequence). CDR3 size: 11 residues. The V end lost 5 bases, the J end lost 3 bases, and 8 bases lay between the germline ends. This chain's CDR3 is CSARLDYEQYF. CDR3 DNA sequence: TGCAGTGCTCGACTAGACTACGAGCAGTACTTC.

The genes are TRBV7-9 and TRBJ1-4; the D gene is possibly TRBD1 (5 bases). This CDR3 spans 18 amino acids. The germline CDR1 and CDR2 sequences are SEHNR and FQNEAQ (reference sequence). V gave up 5 bases and J gave up 1 base, with 20 bases separating them. CDR3 DNA: TGTGCCAGCAGCCTCCCGCCGGGGGTTGCTCTAACTAATGAAAAACTGTTTTTT. Its translation is CASSLPPGVALTNEKLFF.

Turning to this clone: Other DNA sequences from this sample encode an identical CDR3 as well. This sequence joins TRBV6-2 or TRBV6-3 and TRBJ2-7; TRBD1 matches at 7 bases. The V and J ends lost 2 bases and 0 bases, in that order; junction bases with no gene match: 1. Germline V gene lookup returns CDR1 MNHEY and CDR2 SVGEGT. The CDR3 length is 14 residues. The CDR3 sequence: CASSYRDSSYEQYF. The CDR3 coding sequence is TGTGCCAGCAGTTACCGGGACAGCTCCTACGAGCAGTACTTC.

This clone was recorded a few times. This sequence joins TRBV27 and TRBJ2-7, with a tentative D call TRBD2 (6 bases). CDR3 length equals 13 residues. Germline CDR1 MNHEY, CDR2 SMNVEV (reference sequence). Trimming pared 4 bases from V and 6 bases from J, leaving 13 bases between. The CDR3 reads CASSSWDSVEQYF. CDR3 coding DNA: TGTGCCAGCAGTTCCTGGGACTCGGTCGAGCAGTACTTC.

This clone was counted only a few times. The V gene is TRBV28, the J gene TRBJ1-2, with 7 bases identical to TRBD1. This CDR3 comprises 13 residues. Per germline, CDR1 MDHEN and CDR2 SYDVKM. V gave up 5 bases and J gave up 4 bases; unmatched junction bases: 4. The CDR3 region is CASSRDRVYGYTF. In DNA form, the CDR3 reads TGTGCCAGCAGTCGAGACAGGGTCTATGGCTACACCTTC.

The chain combines TRBV6-1 with TRBJ2-5; TRBD2 aligns across 9 bases. The V and J ends lost 3 bases and 4 bases, in that order; junction bases with no gene match: 6. The V gene's germline CDR1 is MNHNS and CDR2 SASEGT. This CDR3 is built from 15 residues. The CDR3 region is CASSDKSSGIETQYF. CDR3 nucleotide sequence: TGTGCCAGCAGTGATAAGTCTAGCGGGATAGAGACCCAGTACTTC.

The chain recombines TRBV28 with TRBJ2-2; D possibly corresponds to TRBD2 (6 bases). Trimming stripped 6 bases from V and 4 bases from J, with 15 bases between. Germline V gene lookup returns CDR1 MDHEN and CDR2 SYDVKM. CDR3 length: 15 amino acids. The CDR3, as DNA: TGTGCCAGCAGATCGATTAGCGGAATCACCGGGGAGCTGTTTTTT. The encoded protein is CASRSISGITGELFF.

The chain combines TRBV2 with TRBJ1-4; 10 positions agree with TRBD1. Germline assignment: CDR1 SNHLY and CDR2 FYNNEI. The CDR3 loop spans 17 amino acids. V shed 8 bases, J shed 2 bases, and the junction held 11 bases outside the gene matches. CDR3: CASGGQGTWGTNEKLFF. DNA of the CDR3: TGTGCCAGCGGGGGACAGGGGACGTGGGGGACTAATGAAAAACTGTTTTTT.

This chain uses TRBV18 with TRBJ2-2; a possible D gene is TRBD1 (6 bases). The CDR3 is 17 residues long. The germline CDR1 and CDR2 sequences are KGHSH and LQKENI. V lost 4 bases and J 5 bases, leaving 20 bases between the germline ends. The CDR3 DNA sequence: TGTGCCAGCTCACTTGTGACGGGACACCGTTTTACCGGGGAGCTGTTTTTT. Translated, it gives CASSLVTGHRFTGELFF.

The V gene is TRBV5-1, the J gene TRBJ2-1; 7 bases agree with TRBD2. Germline CDR1 SGHRS, CDR2 YFSETQ. This CDR3 spans 16 amino acids. V trimming: 3 bases; J trimming: 3 bases; junction bases outside the gene matches: 9. This chain's CDR3 is CASSSPGSGLYNEQFF. CDR3 nucleotide sequence: TGCGCCAGCAGCTCCCCGGGTAGCGGGCTCTACAATGAGCAGTTCTTC.

This rearrangement joins TRBV5-1 to TRBJ2-3, with D possibly TRBD1 on 6 matching bases. CDR1 and CDR2 (germline): SGHRS, YFSETQ. The ends were cut back, 4 bases at V and 0 bases at J, with 9 bases in the middle. This CDR3 has 14 residues. The CDR3 is CASSQGQSTDTQYF. CDR3 sequence (DNA): TGCGCCAGCAGCCAGGGACAAAGCACAGATACGCAGTATTTT.

CDR3 sequence reads: CASNPQGGRGYTF. The CDR3 region has the DNA TGTGCCAGCAACCCCCAGGGGGGTAGAGGCTACACCTTC. This rearrangement joins TRBV7-2 to TRBJ1-2, with TRBD1 matching over 7 bases. The junction had 10 bases not matched to a gene; V was cut back by 7 bases and J by 8 bases. There are 13 residues in the CDR3. CDR1 and CDR2 from the germline V gene are SGHTA and FQGNSA.

This clone was found a few times. The chain links TRBV5-4 to TRBJ1-1; 8 positions match TRBD1. Germline CDR1 and CDR2: SGHNT and YYREEE (reference sequence). Germline trimming cut 2 bases from V and 5 bases from J; bases unmatched to any gene: 2. This CDR3 has 13 amino acids. The CDR3 loop reads CASSLQGGTEAFF. The DNA for the CDR3 is TGTGCCAGCAGCTTACAGGGGGGGACTGAAGCTTTCTTT. Filled out from reference TRBV5-4 and TRBJ1-1, the complete variable domain reads ETGVTQSPTHLIKTRGQQVTLRCSSQSGHNTVSWYQQALGQGPQFIFQYYREEENGRGNFPPRFSGLQFPNYSSELNVNALELDDSALYLCASSLQGGTEAFFGQGTRLTVV.

CDR3 DNA sequence: TGCGCCAGCAGCGCGGACAGCAAAATCACTGAAGCTTTCTTT. Translation gives CASSADSKITEAFF. This sequence joins TRBV5-1 and TRBJ1-1; D possibly corresponds to TRBD1 (6 bases). The ends were cut back, 4 bases at V and 4 bases at J, with 14 bases in the middle. The CDR3 spans 14 residues. CDR1 and CDR2 (germline): SGHRS, YFSETQ.

The V call is TRBV7-3, the J call TRBJ2-1; maybe TRBD1 (6 bases). The CDR3 runs to 17 residues. The germline gives CDR1 SGHTA, CDR2 FQGTGA. The V end lost 1 base, the J end lost 4 bases, and 17 bases lay between the germline ends. Here the CDR3 DNA reads TGTGCCAGCAGCTTAATCGGTCGGGCAGGGGCTTACAATGAGCAGTTCTTC. This gives the protein CASSLIGRAGAYNEQFF.

J is TRBJ1-3 and V is TRBV28; D is unresolved. The CDR3 sequence is 12 residues long. Looked up from germline, CDR1 is MDHEN and CDR2 is SYDVKM. Trimming stripped 4 bases from V and 8 bases from J, with 9 bases between. The CDR3 region is CASSSISDTIYF. DNA for the CDR3: TGTGCCAGCAGTTCCATCAGTGACACCATATATTTT.

The chain has TRBV18 and TRBJ1-3, with a weak D call TRBD1 (5 bases). CDR1 is KGHSH and CDR2 is LQKENI in the germline V gene. The CDR3 covers 16 residues. V shed 2 bases and J shed 0 bases, with 11 bases lying between them. The CDR3 DNA reads TGTGCCAGCTCACCAGGTGCAAGGGGCTCTGGAAACACCATATATTTT. Protein sequence: CASSPGARGSGNTIYF. Supplemented by reference TRBV18 and TRBJ1-3, the full variable domain reads NAGVMQNPRHLVRRRGQEARLRCSPMKGHSHVYWYRQLPEEGLKFMVYLQKENIIDESGMPKERFSAEFPKEGPSILRIQQVVRGDSAAYFCASSPGARGSGNTIYFGEGSWLTVV.

The rearrangement links TRBV6-2 or TRBV6-3 to TRBJ1-6, with a tentative D call TRBD1 (6 bases). This CDR3 region has 18 residues. Trimming removed 2 bases from V and 7 bases from J, with 21 bases in between. Germline loops: CDR1 MNHEY, CDR2 SVGEGT. The CDR3 DNA reads TGTGCCAGCAGTTACCCCTTGAATTCTGACAGGACAAATTCACCCCTCCACTTT. It codes for CASSYPLNSDRTNSPLHF.

This clone appeared once. V gene TRBV7-8 combines with J gene TRBJ2-4; D not certain. This CDR3 is built from 14 residues. The ends were cut back, 1 base at V and 6 bases at J, with 10 bases in the middle. Germline-derived CDR1 and CDR2 are SGHVS and FQNEAQ. The CDR3 loop is CASSLGQAGNIQYF. The CDR3 DNA reads TGTGCCAGCAGCTTAGGGCAGGCTGGAAACATTCAGTACTTC.